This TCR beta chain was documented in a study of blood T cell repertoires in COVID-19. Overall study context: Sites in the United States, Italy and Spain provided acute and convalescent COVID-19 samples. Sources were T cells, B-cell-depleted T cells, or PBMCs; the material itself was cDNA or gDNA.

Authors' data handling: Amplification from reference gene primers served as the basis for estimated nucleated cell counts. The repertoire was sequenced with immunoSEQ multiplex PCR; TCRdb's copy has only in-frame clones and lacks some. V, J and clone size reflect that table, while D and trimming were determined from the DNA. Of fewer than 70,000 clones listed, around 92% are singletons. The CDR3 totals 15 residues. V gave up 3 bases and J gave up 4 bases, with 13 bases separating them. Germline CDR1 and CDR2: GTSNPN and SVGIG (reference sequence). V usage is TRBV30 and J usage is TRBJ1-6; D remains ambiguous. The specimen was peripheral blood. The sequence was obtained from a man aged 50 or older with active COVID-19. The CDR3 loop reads CAWREGPSYNSPLHF. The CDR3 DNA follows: TGTGCCTGGAGGGAGGGCCCTTCTTATAATTCACCCCTCCACTTT.